This TCR beta chain was documented in a study of cytomegalovirus exposure and HLA in healthy donors. The PCR had 60 Vbeta and 13 Jbeta primers. Assay: immunoSEQ multiplex PCR; the TCRdb copy retains only in-frame clones and omits some. This sample has approximately 210,000 clones, with roughly 83% found just once. The CDR3 contains 16 residues. V was shortened by 3 bases and J by 2 bases, with 17 bases between the two germline ends. Germline lookup yields CDR1 MNHNS and CDR2 SASEGT. V and J are TRBV6-1 and TRBJ2-7, with D maybe TRBD1 (6 bases). The TCR sequence derives from a male donor in good health and CMV-seropositive. The sequenced material came from PBMCs. CDR3 residues: CASSEFQDSLAYEQYF. CDR3 bases: TGTGCCAGCAGTGAGTTTCAGGACAGTCTAGCCTACGAGCAGTACTTC.